The 6 T cell receptor beta chains in this list originate from one sample, sequenced in a study of blood T cell repertoires in COVID-19. The protocol was immunoSEQ multiplex PCR, while the TCRdb copy is restricted to in-frame clones and leaves out a portion. The sample yields 220,000 or so clones, approximately 81% seen once. Material: peripheral blood. The origin of the receptors is a woman aged 55-69 years who had recovered from COVID-19.

The chain recombines TRBV21-1 with TRBJ2-2; TRBD2, the table's D call, was not compared with the DNA. TRBV21-1 is tagged as a pseudogene. The CDR3 has 18 residues. CDR3: CASSKGTSGGARTGELFF. CDR3 DNA: TGTGCCAGCAGCAAAGGGACTAGCGGGGGGGCACGCACCGGGGAGCTGTTTTTT.

The V and J genes are TRBV4-3 and TRBJ2-3, with TRBD2 as a possible D gene (5 bases). The V gene lost 1 base and the J gene lost 2 bases, with 7 bases spanning the gap. Germline assignment: CDR1 LGHNA and CDR2 YSLEER. The CDR3 sequence is 14 residues long. CDR3 nucleotide sequence: TGCGCCAGCAGCCAAGCGGGGAACACAGATACGCAGTATTTT. It is translated as CASSQAGNTDTQYF.

The chain recombines TRBV15 with TRBJ2-5, with 7 bases that match TRBD1. This CDR3 region has 15 residues. Trimming took 5 bases from V and 5 from J; bases not matched to a gene: 11. Germline CDR1 is LNHNV and CDR2 is YYDKDF (reference sequence). The CDR3 spells CATSGLGTVEETQYF. CDR3 DNA sequence: TGTGCCACCAGCGGCCTGGGGACAGTAGAGGAGACCCAGTACTTC.

V gene TRBV7-9 combines with J gene TRBJ2-5; 8 bases fit TRBD2. The CDR3 is 14 amino acids. Germline V gene data show CDR1 as SEHNR and CDR2 as FQNEAQ (reference sequence). V gave up 5 bases and J gave up 7 bases; unmatched junction bases: 9. In nucleotides, the CDR3 is TGTGCCAGCAGCCTCGGGTGGGGACTAGGGACCCAGTACTTC. This encodes CASSLGWGLGTQYF.

This clone has a handful of counts. The chain has TRBV29-1 and TRBJ1-1; the D gene is possibly TRBD1 (6 bases). CDR1 and CDR2 (germline): SQVTM, ANQGSEA. Trimming pared 7 bases from V and 0 bases from J, leaving 9 bases between. The CDR3 length is 12 residues. CDR3 protein: CSAYRVNTEAFF. The CDR3 coding sequence is TGCAGCGCGTACAGGGTGAACACTGAAGCTTTCTTT. The full variable domain, rest sourced from reference TRBV29-1 and TRBJ1-1, is SAVISQKPSRDICQRGTSLTIQCQVDSQVTMMFWYRQQPGQSLTLIATANQGSEATYESGFVIDKFPISRPNLTFSTLTVSNMSPEDSSIYLCSAYRVNTEAFFGQGTRLTVV.

This chain joins TRBV5-4 and TRBJ1-1, with TRBD1 identical over 9 bases. The V gene's germline CDR1 is SGHNT and CDR2 YYREEE (reference sequence). V shed 0 bases, J shed 6 bases, and the junction held 3 bases outside the gene matches. This CDR3 spans 14 amino acids. The CDR3 sequence: CASSLDRGLAEAFF. CDR3 nucleotide sequence: TGTGCCAGCAGCTTGGACAGGGGGCTCGCTGAAGCTTTCTTT.